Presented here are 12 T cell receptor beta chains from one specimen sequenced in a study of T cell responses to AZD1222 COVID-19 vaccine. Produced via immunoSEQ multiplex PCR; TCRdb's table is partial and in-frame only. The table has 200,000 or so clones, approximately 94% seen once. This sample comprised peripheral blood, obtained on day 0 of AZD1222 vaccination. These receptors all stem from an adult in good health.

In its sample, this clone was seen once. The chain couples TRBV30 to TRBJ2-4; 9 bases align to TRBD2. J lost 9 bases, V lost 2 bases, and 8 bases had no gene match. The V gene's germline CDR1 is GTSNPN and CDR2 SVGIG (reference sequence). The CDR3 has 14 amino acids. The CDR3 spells CAWSPGLAVGIQYF. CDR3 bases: TGTGCCTGGAGTCCGGGACTAGCAGTTGGCATTCAGTACTTC.

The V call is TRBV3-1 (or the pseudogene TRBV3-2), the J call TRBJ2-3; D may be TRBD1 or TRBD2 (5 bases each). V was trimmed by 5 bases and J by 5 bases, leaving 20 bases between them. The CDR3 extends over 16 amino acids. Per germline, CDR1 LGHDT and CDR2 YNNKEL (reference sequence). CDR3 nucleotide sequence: TGTGCCAGCAGCAGCGGAACGGGACCAAGGAAAGATACGCAGTATTTT. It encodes CASSSGTGPRKDTQYF.

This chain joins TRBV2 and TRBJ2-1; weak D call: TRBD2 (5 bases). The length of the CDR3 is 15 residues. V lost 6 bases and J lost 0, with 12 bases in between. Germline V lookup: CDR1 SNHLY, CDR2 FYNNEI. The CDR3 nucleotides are TGTGCCAGCAGCCTCACTAGTGCCTCCTACAATGAGCAGTTCTTC. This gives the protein CASSLTSASYNEQFF.

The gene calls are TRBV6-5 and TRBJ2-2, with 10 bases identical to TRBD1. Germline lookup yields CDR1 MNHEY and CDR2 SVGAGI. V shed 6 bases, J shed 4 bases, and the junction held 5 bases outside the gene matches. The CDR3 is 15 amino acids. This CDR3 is CASSGQGVVTGELFF. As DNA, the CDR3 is TGTGCCAGCAGCGGACAGGGGGTTGTCACCGGGGAGCTGTTTTTT.

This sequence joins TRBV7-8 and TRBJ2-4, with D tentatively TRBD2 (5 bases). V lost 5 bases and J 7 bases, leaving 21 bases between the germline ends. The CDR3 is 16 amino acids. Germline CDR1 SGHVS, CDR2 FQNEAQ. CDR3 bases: TGTGCCAGCAGCCCTAGACGTTCCGGAGGAGGTAACATTCAGTACTTC. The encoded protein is CASSPRRSGGGNIQYF.

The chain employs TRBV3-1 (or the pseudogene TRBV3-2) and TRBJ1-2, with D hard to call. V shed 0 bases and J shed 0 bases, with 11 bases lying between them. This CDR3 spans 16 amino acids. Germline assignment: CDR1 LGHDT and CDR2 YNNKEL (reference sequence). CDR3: CASSQEEQLSNYGYTF. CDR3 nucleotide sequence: TGTGCCAGCAGCCAAGAAGAACAGCTTTCTAACTATGGCTACACCTTC.

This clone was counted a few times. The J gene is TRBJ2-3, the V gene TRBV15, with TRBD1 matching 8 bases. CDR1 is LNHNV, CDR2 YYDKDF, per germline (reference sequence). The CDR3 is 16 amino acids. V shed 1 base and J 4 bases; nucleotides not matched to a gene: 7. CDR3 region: CATSRAGNRGADTQYF. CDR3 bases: TGTGCCACCAGCAGAGCTGGGAACAGGGGGGCAGATACGCAGTATTTT.

The DNA for the CDR3 is TGTGCCAGCAGCCTGTACGGACTAGCGGGAGTGAACGAGCAGTACTTC. Its protein product is CASSLYGLAGVNEQYF. This chain links TRBV5-4 with TRBJ2-7; 13 nucleotides line up with TRBD2. The J segment lost 5 bases and the V segment lost 4 bases, leaving 9 bases of the junction unmatched. Germline assignment: CDR1 SGHNT and CDR2 YYREEE (reference sequence). The CDR3 is made up of 16 amino acids.

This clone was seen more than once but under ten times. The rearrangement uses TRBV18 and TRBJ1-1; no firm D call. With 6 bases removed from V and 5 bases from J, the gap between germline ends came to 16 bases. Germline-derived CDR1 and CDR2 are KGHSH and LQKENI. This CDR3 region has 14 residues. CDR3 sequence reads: CASSTNLGGTEAFF. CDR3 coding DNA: TGTGCCAGCTCCACCAATCTGGGTGGGACTGAAGCTTTCTTT.

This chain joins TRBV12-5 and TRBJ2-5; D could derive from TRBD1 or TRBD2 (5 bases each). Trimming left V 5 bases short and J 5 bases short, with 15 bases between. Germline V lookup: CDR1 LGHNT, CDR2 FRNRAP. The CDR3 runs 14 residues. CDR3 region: CASGTMGPAETQYF. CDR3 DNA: TGTGCTAGTGGTACGATGGGACCGGCGGAGACCCAGTACTTC.

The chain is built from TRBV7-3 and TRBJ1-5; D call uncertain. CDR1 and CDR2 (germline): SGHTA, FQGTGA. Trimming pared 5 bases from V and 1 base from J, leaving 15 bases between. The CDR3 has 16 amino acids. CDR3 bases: TGTGCCAGCAGCCACCCCCGAGCACCCAGCAATCAGCCCCAGCATTTT. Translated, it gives CASSHPRAPSNQPQHF.

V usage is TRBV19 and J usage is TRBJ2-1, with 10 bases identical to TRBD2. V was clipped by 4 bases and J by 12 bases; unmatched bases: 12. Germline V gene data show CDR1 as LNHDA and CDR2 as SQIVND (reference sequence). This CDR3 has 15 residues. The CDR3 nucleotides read TGTGCCAGTAGTAGCCTAGCGGGAGCCATCAGCTCGCAGTTCTTC. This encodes CASSSLAGAISSQFF.